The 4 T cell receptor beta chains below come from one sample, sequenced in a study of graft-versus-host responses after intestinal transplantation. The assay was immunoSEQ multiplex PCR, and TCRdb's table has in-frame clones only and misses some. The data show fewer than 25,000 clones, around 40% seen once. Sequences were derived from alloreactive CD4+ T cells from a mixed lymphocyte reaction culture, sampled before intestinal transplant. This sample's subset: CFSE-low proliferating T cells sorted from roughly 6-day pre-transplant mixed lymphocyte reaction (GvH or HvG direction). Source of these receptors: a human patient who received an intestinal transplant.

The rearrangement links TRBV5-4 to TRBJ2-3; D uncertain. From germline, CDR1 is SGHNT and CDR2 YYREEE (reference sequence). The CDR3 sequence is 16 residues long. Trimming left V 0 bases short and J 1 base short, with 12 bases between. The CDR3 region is CASSLAVRRGTDTQYF. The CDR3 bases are TGTGCCAGCAGCTTGGCAGTCCGCCGGGGCACAGATACGCAGTATTTT.

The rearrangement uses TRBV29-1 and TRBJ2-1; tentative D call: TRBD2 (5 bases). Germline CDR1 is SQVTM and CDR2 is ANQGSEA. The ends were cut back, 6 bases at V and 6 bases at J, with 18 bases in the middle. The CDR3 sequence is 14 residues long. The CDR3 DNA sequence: TGCAGCGTAAGGAGAGGGCGGCGGACCAATGAGCAGTTCTTC. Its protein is CSVRRGRRTNEQFF.

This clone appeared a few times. The CDR3, as DNA: TGTGCCAGCAGCCTCCTAGCGGGGGCCAGCACAGATACGCAGTATTTT. Its translation: CASSLLAGASTDTQYF. The chain combines TRBV6-6 with TRBJ2-3, with 10 bases fitting TRBD2. J lost 0 bases, V lost 6 bases, and 6 bases had no gene match. CDR1 is MNHNY and CDR2 is SVGAGI in the germline V gene (reference sequence). This CDR3 is built from 16 residues.

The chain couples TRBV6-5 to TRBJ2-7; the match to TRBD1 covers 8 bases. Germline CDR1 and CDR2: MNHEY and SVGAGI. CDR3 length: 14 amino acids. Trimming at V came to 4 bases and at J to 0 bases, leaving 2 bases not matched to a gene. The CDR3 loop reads CASSWDRSSYEQYF. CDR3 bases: TGTGCCAGCAGTTGGGACAGGAGCTCCTACGAGCAGTACTTC.